This paragraph covers one TCR beta chain sequence. As handled by the study authors: Cell counts per sample came from amplifying reference gene primers. The data were produced by immunoSEQ multiplex PCR, yet TCRdb's version contains in-frame clones alone and is incomplete. V, J and clone size are those of that table, while D and trimming were read from the DNA. The sample contains about 320,000 clones, approximately 88% of which appear only once. This CDR3 has 10 residues. Trimming cost V 7 bases and J 3 bases, with 4 bases left between them. The V gene's germline CDR1 is SNHLY and CDR2 FYNNEI. The data were taken from a study of blood T cell repertoires in COVID-19. Whole-study context: The cDNA or gDNA used as material had been derived from T cells, B-cell-depleted T cells, or PBMCs.

Each participant's cohort was designated according to participant-reported clinical history. The chain combines TRBV2 with TRBJ2-7; D is undetermined. The sequence derives from a man under 40 who had recovered from COVID-19. Sequenced input: PBMCs or T cells enriched from blood (not recorded which). DNA of the CDR3: TGTGCCAGCAACGGCTACGAGCAGTACTTC. Translating gives CASNGYEQYF.